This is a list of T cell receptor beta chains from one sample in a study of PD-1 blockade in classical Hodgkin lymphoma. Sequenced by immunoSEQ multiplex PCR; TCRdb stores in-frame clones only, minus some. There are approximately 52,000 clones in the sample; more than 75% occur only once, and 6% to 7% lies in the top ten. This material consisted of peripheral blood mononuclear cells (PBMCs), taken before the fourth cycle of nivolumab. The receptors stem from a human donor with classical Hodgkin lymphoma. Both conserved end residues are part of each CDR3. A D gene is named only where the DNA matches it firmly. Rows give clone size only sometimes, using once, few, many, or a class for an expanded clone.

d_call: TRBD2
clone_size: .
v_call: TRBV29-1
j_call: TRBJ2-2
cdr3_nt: TGCAGCGTTAGACTAGCGGGGGGACGACGCGGGGAGCTGTTTTTT
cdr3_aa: CSVRLAGGRRGELFF

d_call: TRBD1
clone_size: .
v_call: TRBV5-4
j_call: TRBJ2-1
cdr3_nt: TGTGCCAGCAGCCCCCGCCCCCAGACAGGGGGCGGCAAAAATGAGCAGTTCTTC
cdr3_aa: CASSPRPQTGGGKNEQFF

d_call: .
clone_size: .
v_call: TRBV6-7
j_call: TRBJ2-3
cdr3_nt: TGTGCCAGCAGTTACTCGAGGTCGCCCGCAGATACGCAGTATTTT
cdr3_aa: CASSYSRSPADTQYF

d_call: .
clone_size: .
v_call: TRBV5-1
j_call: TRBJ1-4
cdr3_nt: TGCGCCAGCAGCTTGGACAGGGCTAATGAAAAACTGTTTTTT
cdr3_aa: CASSLDRANEKLFF

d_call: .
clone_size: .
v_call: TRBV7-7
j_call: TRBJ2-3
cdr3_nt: TGTGCCAGCAGCCCGCAGGGTATAGCAGATACGCAGTATTTT
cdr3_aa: CASSPQGIADTQYF

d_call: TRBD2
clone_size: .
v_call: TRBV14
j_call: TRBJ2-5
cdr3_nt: TGTGCCAGCAGTACGACCGGGACTAGGAAAGAGACCCAGTACTTC
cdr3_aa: CASSTTGTRKETQYF

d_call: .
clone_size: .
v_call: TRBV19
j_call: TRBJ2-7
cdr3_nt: TGTGCCAGTGATTCGGGGTCCAACGAGCAGTACTTC
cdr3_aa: CASDSGSNEQYF

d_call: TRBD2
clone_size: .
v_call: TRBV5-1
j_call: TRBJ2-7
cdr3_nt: TGCGCCAGCAGCTTGGAGGCTAGCGGGGGTTACGAGCAGTACTTC
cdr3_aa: CASSLEASGGYEQYF

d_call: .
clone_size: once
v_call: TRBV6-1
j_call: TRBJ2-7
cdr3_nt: TGTGCCAGCGGCTTGACGGATACCTACGAGCAGTACTTC
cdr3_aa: CASGLTDTYEQYF

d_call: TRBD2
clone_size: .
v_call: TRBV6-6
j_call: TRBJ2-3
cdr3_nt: TGTGCCAGCAGTCCCGGACTAGCGGGACCAGATACGCAGTATTTT
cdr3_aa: CASSPGLAGPDTQYF

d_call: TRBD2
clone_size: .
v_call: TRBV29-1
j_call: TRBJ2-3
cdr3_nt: TGCAGCGTTATGTGGGGGGGACTTTCCGCAGATACGCAGTATTTT
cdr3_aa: CSVMWGGLSADTQYF

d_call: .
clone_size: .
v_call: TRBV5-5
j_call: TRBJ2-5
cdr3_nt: TGTGCCAGCAGCTTGACAGGGCCCCAAGAGACCCAGTACTTC
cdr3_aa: CASSLTGPQETQYF

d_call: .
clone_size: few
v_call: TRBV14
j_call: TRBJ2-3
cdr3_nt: TGTGCCAGCAGCCAAGCCCCGCAGGGCGTGTGGAGCACAGATACGCAGTATTTT
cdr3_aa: CASSQAPQGVWSTDTQYF

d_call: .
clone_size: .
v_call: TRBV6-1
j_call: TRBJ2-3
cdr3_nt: TGTGCCAGCAGTGATAAAGCCACAGATACGCAGTATTTT
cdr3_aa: CASSDKATDTQYF

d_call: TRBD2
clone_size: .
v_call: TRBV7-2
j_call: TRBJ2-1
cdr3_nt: TGTGCCAGCAGCTTGACTAGCGGGGGATTCAATGAGCAGTTCTTC
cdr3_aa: CASSLTSGGFNEQFF

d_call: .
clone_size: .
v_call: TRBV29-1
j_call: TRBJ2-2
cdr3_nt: TGCAGCGTTAGAGGGGACACCGGGGAGCTGTTTTTT
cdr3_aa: CSVRGDTGELFF

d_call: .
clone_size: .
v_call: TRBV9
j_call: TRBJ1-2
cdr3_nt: TGTGCCAGCAGCGTCGGCCAGGACTATGGCTACACCTTC
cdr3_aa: CASSVGQDYGYTF

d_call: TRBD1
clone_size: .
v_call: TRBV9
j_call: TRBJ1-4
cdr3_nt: TGTGCCAGCAGCGTGACAGGGCGCAATGAAAAACTGTTTTTT
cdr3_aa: CASSVTGRNEKLFF

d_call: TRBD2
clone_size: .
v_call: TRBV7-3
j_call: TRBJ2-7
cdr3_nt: TGTGCCAGCAGCTTAACACGGACTAGCAGCAACGAGCAGTACTTC
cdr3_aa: CASSLTRTSSNEQYF

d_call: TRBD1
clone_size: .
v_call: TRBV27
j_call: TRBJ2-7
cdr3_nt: TGTGCCAGCAGTGCCCTCCGACAGGGTGGCACCTACGAGCAGTACTTC
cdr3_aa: CASSALRQGGTYEQYF

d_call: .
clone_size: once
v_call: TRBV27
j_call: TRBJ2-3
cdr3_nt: TGTGCCAGCAGTTTCCGACAGTCAACTAGCACAGATACGCAGTATTTT
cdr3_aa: CASSFRQSTSTDTQYF

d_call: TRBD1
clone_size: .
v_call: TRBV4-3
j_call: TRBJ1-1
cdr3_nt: TGCGCCAGCAGCCAAGACAGGGGGTTCTACACTGAAGCTTTCTTT
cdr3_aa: CASSQDRGFYTEAFF

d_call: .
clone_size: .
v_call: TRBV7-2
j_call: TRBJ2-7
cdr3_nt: TGTGCCAGCAGCTTAGCGCAAAGATACGAGCAGTACTTC
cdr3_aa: CASSLAQRYEQYF

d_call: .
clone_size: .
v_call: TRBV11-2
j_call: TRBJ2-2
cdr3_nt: TGTGCCAGCAGCTTAGTCGCAGGGACCACCGGGGAGCTGTTTTTT
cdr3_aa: CASSLVAGTTGELFF

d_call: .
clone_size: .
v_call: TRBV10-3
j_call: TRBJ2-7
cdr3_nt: TGTGCCACGGGACCCAACTCCTACGAGCAGTACTTC
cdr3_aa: CATGPNSYEQYF

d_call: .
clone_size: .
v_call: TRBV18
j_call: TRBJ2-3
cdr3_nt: TGTGCCAGCTCACCACAGGATAGACGAAGAGATACGCAGTATTTT
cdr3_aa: CASSPQDRRRDTQYF

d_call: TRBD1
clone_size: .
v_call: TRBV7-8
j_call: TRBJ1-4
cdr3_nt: TGTGCCAGCAGCACCGGACAGGGGAGGAAACTGTTTTTT
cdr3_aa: CASSTGQGRKLFF

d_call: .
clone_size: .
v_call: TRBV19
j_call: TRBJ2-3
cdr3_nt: TGTGCCAGTAGTATATTACAGGACAGCACAGATACGCAGTATTTT
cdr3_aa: CASSILQDSTDTQYF

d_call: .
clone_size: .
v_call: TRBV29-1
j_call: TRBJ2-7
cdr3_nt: TGCAGCGTGTCGGACTCCTCCTACGAGCAGTACTTC
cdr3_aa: CSVSDSSYEQYF

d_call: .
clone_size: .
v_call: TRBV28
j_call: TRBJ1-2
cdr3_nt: TGTGCCAGCAGCACTTCCGTCGGGGGACCTAACTATGGCTACACCTTC
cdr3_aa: CASSTSVGGPNYGYTF

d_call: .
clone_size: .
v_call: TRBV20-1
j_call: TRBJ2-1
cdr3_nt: TGCAGTGCTAATAGGGGCAATGAGCAGTTCTTC
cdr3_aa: CSANRGNEQFF

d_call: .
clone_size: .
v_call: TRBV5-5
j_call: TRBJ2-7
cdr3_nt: TGTGCCAGCAGCTTGGAAGGCACCTACGAGCAGTACTTC
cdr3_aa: CASSLEGTYEQYF

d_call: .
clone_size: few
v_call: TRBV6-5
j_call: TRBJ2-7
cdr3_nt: TGTGCCAGCAGTTACGGTAGAAAGCCCTACGAGCAGTACTTC
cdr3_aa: CASSYGRKPYEQYF

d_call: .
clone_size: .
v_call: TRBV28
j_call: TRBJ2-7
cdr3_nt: TGTGCCAGCACCTCGGGCCTAACGAGCTCCTACGAGCAGTACTTC
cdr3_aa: CASTSGLTSSYEQYF

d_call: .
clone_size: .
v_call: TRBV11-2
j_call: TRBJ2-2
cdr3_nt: TGTGCCAGCAGCCCTCCGGGACAAAACACCGGGGAGCTGTTTTTT
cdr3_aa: CASSPPGQNTGELFF

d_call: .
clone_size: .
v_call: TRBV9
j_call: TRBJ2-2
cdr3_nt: TGTGCCAGCAGCGTAGTTTATGACACCGGGGAGCTGTTTTTT
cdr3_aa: CASSVVYDTGELFF

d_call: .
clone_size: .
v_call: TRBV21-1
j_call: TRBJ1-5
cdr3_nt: TGTGCCGGGTCACTACAGGGCCGCAATCAGCCCCAGCATTTT
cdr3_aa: CAGSLQGRNQPQHF

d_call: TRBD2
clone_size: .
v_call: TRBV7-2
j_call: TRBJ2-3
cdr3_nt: TGTGCCAGCAGCCAAGGGACTAGCAGTAGGGCAGATACGCAGTATTTT
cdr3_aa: CASSQGTSSRADTQYF

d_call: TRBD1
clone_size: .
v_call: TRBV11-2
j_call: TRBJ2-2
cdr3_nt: TGTGCCAGCAGCTTAGTGATAGGGGGCAGCGGGGAGCTGTTTTTT
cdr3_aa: CASSLVIGGSGELFF

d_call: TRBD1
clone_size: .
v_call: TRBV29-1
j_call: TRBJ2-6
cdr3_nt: TGCAGCGTTGCTGAGTTGCGACAGGGGGCTTCAGGGGCCAACGTCCTGACTTTC
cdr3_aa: CSVAELRQGASGANVLTF

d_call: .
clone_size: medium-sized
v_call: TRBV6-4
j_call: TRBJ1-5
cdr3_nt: TGTGCCAGCAGTGATAGGAATAATCAGCCCCAGCATTTT
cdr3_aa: CASSDRNNQPQHF

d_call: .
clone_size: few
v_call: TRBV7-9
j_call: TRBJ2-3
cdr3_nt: TGTGCCAGCAGCCAGATCGACAGACGCACAGATACGCAGTATTTT
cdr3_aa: CASSQIDRRTDTQYF

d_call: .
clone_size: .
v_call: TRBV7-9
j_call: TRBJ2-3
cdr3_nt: TGTGCCAGCAGCTTAGACGGCAGGGGGGTAGATACGCAGTATTTT
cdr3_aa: CASSLDGRGVDTQYF

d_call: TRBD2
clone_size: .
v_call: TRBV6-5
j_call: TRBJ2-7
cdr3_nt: TGTGCCAGCAGCACCTCCGGGACTAGCATCTACGAGCAGTACTTC
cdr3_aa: CASSTSGTSIYEQYF

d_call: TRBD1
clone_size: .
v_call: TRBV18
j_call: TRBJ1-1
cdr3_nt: TGTGCCAGCTCACCGACCGGGACAGGGGGATCCGATGAAGCTTTCTTT
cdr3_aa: CASSPTGTGGSDEAFF

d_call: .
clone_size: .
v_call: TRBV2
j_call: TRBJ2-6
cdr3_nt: TGTGCCAGCAGTGTCCCAGGGAGGCGGGCCCGCTCTGGGGCCAACGTCCTGACTTTC
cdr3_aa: CASSVPGRRARSGANVLTF

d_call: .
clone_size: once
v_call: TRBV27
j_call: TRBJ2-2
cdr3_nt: TGTGCCAGCAAGAAGGGCACCGGGGAGCTGTTTTTT
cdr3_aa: CASKKGTGELFF

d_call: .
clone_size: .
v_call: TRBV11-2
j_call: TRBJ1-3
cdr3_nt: TGTGCCAGCAGCTTAGTAGGGGACTCTGGAAACACCATATATTTT
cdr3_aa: CASSLVGDSGNTIYF

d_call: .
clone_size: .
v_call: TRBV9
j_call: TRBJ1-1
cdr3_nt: TGTGCCAGCAGCGTAGTGGGGGCGAACACTGAAGCTTTCTTT
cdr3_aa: CASSVVGANTEAFF

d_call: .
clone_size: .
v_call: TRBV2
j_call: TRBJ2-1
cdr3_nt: TGTGCCAGCAGAGAGACTAGTGGAGCGGGTAATGAGCAGTTCTTC
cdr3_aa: CASRETSGAGNEQFF

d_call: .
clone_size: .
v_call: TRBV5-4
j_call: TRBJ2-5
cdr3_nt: TGTGCCAGCAGCCCCGTGGCGAGTTCAGAGACCCAGTACTTC
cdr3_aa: CASSPVASSETQYF